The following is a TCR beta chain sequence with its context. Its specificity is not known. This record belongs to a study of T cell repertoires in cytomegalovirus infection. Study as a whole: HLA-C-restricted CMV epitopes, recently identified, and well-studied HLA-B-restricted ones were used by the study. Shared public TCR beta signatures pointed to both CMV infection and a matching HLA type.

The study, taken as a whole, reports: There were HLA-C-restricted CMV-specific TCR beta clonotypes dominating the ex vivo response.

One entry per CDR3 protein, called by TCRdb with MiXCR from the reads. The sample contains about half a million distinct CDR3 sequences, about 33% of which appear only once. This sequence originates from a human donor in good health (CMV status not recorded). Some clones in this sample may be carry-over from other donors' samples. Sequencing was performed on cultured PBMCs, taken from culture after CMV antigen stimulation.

CDR3 nucleotides: TGCGCCAGCAGCCAAGATTGGGGCGGGAGGACAGAGACCCAGTACTTC. Protein product: CASSQDWGGRTETQYF. This chain uses TRBV4-3 with TRBJ2-5, with 8 positions matching TRBD2. Germline V CDR1 and CDR2: LGHNA, YSLEER. The CDR3 spans 16 residues. J gave up 4 bases and V 0 bases, and 7 bases lay outside the gene matches.